One sample yielded the 23 T cell receptor beta chains listed below, sequenced in a study of shared clonotypes between healthy human individuals. Sequencing used immunoSEQ multiplex PCR; TCRdb keeps in-frame clones, though not all of them. The repertoire includes 2 million to 3 million clones, 90% to 95% of them detected once, and 0.11% to 0.15% sits in the top ten. Material: naive CD4+ T cells sorted from blood. Subset: CD45RA+ positively selected. Every receptor here comes from a man aged 18 to 29 in good health.

V usage is TRBV9 and J usage is TRBJ1-1; D uncertain. Trimming shortened V by 4 bases and J by 1 base, and 11 bases separated the two germline ends. CDR1 and CDR2 from the germline V gene are SGDLS and YYNGEE. This CDR3 spans 14 amino acids. The CDR3 loop is CASSPSSTNTEAFF. The CDR3, as DNA: TGTGCCAGCAGCCCCTCGTCCACGAACACTGAAGCTTTCTTT. Supplemented by reference TRBV9 and TRBJ1-1, the full variable domain reads DSGVTQTPKHLITATGQRVTLRCSPRSGDLSVYWYQQSLDQGLQFLIQYYNGEERAKGNILERFSAQQFPDLHSELNLSSLELGDSALYFCASSPSSTNTEAFFGQGTRLTVV.

This clone was detected only once. The rearrangement links TRBV27 to TRBJ1-2; D remains ambiguous. Germline V gives CDR1 MNHEY, CDR2 SMNVEV (reference sequence). The CDR3 spans 15 residues. Trimming removed 3 bases at V and 4 bases at J, with 15 bases between. CDR3 residues: CASSFLPNRTYGYTF. CDR3 sequence (DNA): TGTGCCAGCAGTTTTCTCCCAAATAGGACCTATGGCTACACCTTC.

The J gene is TRBJ1-5, the V gene TRBV18; weak D call: TRBD1 (6 bases). From germline, CDR1 is KGHSH and CDR2 LQKENI. Trimming took off 6 bases at V and 5 bases at J, with 17 bases between the two ends. CDR3 length: 15 residues. The DNA for the CDR3 is TGTGCCAGCTCTCTTTCGGACAGTCTCTATCAGCCCCAGCATTTT. Translating gives CASSLSDSLYQPQHF.

The chain joins TRBV28 to TRBJ1-1; the match to TRBD1 covers 7 bases. Per the germline V gene, CDR1 is MDHEN and CDR2 is SYDVKM. This CDR3 spans 15 amino acids. The J segment lost 7 bases and the V segment lost 6 bases, leaving 14 bases of the junction unmatched. The CDR3 region is CASSPPTTGFSEAFF. CDR3 in DNA: TGTGCCAGCAGCCCTCCCACGACAGGGTTTAGTGAAGCTTTCTTT.

The chain joins TRBV7-2 to TRBJ1-3; unclear D gene. The V gene's germline CDR1 is SGHTA and CDR2 FQGNSA. CDR3 length: 17 amino acids. V was clipped by 0 bases and J by 0 bases, with 12 bases between them. DNA of the CDR3: TGTGCCAGCAGCTTAGCTCTGACACTTAACTCTGGAAACACCATATATTTT. Protein: CASSLALTLNSGNTIYF.

This chain joins TRBV4-3 and TRBJ2-5; D is perhaps TRBD2 (6 bases). The germline gives CDR1 LGHNA, CDR2 YSLEER. V dropped 4 bases and J dropped 1 base, with 19 bases sitting between them. The CDR3 extends over 17 amino acids. CDR3 loop: CASSLGRSSGRQETQYF. Written as DNA, the CDR3 is TGCGCCAGCAGCCTGGGGAGGAGTAGCGGCCGCCAAGAGACCCAGTACTTC.

The V gene is TRBV7-9, the J gene TRBJ2-7; no reliable D call. The germline CDR1 and CDR2 sequences are SEHNR and FQNEAQ (reference sequence). Trimming left V 5 bases short and J 2 bases short, with 10 bases between. The CDR3 spans 13 residues. In DNA, the CDR3 is TGTGCCAGCAGCCTTCCAGGCCCCTACGAGCAGTACTTC. This gives the protein CASSLPGPYEQYF.

The rearrangement links TRBV7-9 to TRBJ2-5; D is ambiguous. CDR3 length: 14 residues. V shed 2 bases and J shed 5 bases, with 12 bases lying between them. Germline V gene lookup returns CDR1 SEHNR and CDR2 FQNEAQ (reference sequence). The CDR3 DNA reads as TGTGCCAGCAGCTTAAGTAGTTCAGGCGAGACCCAGTACTTC. It codes for CASSLSSSGETQYF.

The chain recombines TRBV27 with TRBJ2-5; D possibly corresponds to TRBD2 (5 bases). V was trimmed by 4 bases and J by 0 bases, leaving 15 bases between them. The CDR3 loop spans 16 amino acids. Germline loops: CDR1 MNHEY, CDR2 SMNVEV (reference sequence). The CDR3 is CASSSWLRGYQETQYF. The CDR3 DNA sequence: TGTGCCAGCAGTTCTTGGCTTAGAGGGTACCAAGAGACCCAGTACTTC.

This clone was picked up one time. The chain employs TRBV27 and TRBJ2-7, with D hard to call. This CDR3 spans 14 amino acids. The germline V and J ends were trimmed by 10 bases and 3 bases, with 19 bases remaining between them. From germline, CDR1 is MNHEY and CDR2 SMNVEV (reference sequence). CDR3 in DNA: TGTGCCACCAGGACGGGTACCATCGGCTACGAGCAGTACTTC. Amino acids: CATRTGTIGYEQYF.

The rearrangement uses TRBV28 and TRBJ1-1; tentatively, D is TRBD1 (6 bases). This CDR3 contains 15 residues. Germline-derived CDR1 and CDR2 are MDHEN and SYDVKM. The V and J ends lost 2 bases and 3 bases respectively, with 13 bases between them. The CDR3 DNA reads as TGTGCCAGCAGTTTACGGTCCGAGGGGGACACTGAAGCTTTCTTT. The encoded protein is CASSLRSEGDTEAFF.

This clone was found once. Within the sample, other DNA sequences also encode this same CDR3. V is TRBV28 and J is TRBJ2-7; D not resolved. This CDR3 region has 13 residues. Germline CDR1 and CDR2: MDHEN and SYDVKM. Between the trimmed V and J ends, which lost 6 bases and 2 bases, there was a span of 11 bases. CDR3 DNA: TGTGCCAGCAGCCTCCGGGTCCCCTACGAGCAGTACTTC. Translated, it gives CASSLRVPYEQYF.

The J gene is TRBJ1-4, the V gene TRBV5-5; perhaps TRBD1 as D (5 bases). CDR3 length equals 13 residues. CDR1 is SGHKS, CDR2 YYEKEE, per germline (reference sequence). V was shortened by 1 base and J by 7 bases, with 8 bases between the two germline ends. The CDR3 here is CASSLSGGEKLFF. DNA for the CDR3: TGTGCCAGCAGCTTGTCGGGGGGTGAAAAACTGTTTTTT.

V usage is TRBV18 and J usage is TRBJ1-1, with TRBD1 as a possible D gene (5 bases). Germline-derived CDR1 and CDR2 are KGHSH and LQKENI. V lost 1 base and J lost 4, with 13 bases in between. The CDR3 is made up of 15 amino acids. The CDR3 nucleotides read TGTGCCAGCTCACCACTGGGAGGGACGCCCACTGAAGCTTTCTTT. Translating it yields CASSPLGGTPTEAFF.

In regard to this clone: This same CDR3 is encoded by further DNA sequences in the sample. J is TRBJ1-2 and V is TRBV30, with D perhaps matching TRBD1 (5 bases). Per the germline V gene, CDR1 is GTSNPN and CDR2 is SVGIG (reference sequence). Trimming shortened V by 3 bases and J by 2 bases, and 10 bases separated the two germline ends. The CDR3 covers 13 residues. Written as DNA, the CDR3 is TGTGCCTGGAGCGGGGGGGGAAACTATGGCTACACCTTC. The encoded protein is CAWSGGGNYGYTF.

The chain carries TRBV9 and TRBJ2-5, with D possibly being TRBD2 (7 bases). The V and J ends lost 2 bases and 4 bases respectively, with 18 bases between them. This CDR3 comprises 16 residues. Germline V lookup: CDR1 SGDLS, CDR2 YYNGEE. CDR3 DNA sequence: TGTGCCAGCAGCGTCGCGGCGGGGGCCATTGTAGAGACCCAGTACTTC. It translates to CASSVAAGAIVETQYF.

The chain employs TRBV19 and TRBJ1-2, with D uncertain. The CDR3 is made up of 12 amino acids. CDR1 and CDR2 from the germline V gene are LNHDA and SQIVND (reference sequence). V lost 6 bases and J lost 4, with 9 bases in between. The CDR3 sequence: CASSPGSYGYTF. Here the CDR3 DNA reads TGTGCCAGTAGCCCGGGGAGCTATGGCTACACCTTC.

The V gene is TRBV15, the J gene TRBJ2-7; TRBD1 matches at 9 bases. This CDR3 has 15 amino acids. Germline values: CDR1 LNHNV, CDR2 YYDKDF (reference sequence). J lost 5 bases, V lost 1 base, and 6 bases had no gene match. This CDR3 reads CATSRGGQGANEQYF. The CDR3 bases are TGTGCCACCAGCAGAGGGGGACAGGGAGCCAACGAGCAGTACTTC.

Turning to this clone: This same CDR3 is encoded by further DNA sequences in the sample. The chain combines TRBV11-2 with TRBJ1-2; no clear D. From germline, CDR1 is SGHAT and CDR2 FQNNGV. V lost 1 base to trimming and J lost 2 bases, with 5 bases between them. The CDR3 consists of 13 residues. CDR3 sequence: CASSLGGNYGYTF. In nucleotides, the CDR3 is TGTGCCAGCAGCTTAGGTGGAAACTATGGCTACACCTTC.

The rearrangement joins TRBV7-6 to TRBJ2-1, with a tentative D call TRBD1 (6 bases). V lost 7 bases and J lost 7, with 11 bases in between. Germline loops: CDR1 SGHVS, CDR2 FNYEAQ. CDR3 length: 12 amino acids. The CDR3 DNA reads TGTGCCAGCAACAGGGCAGGGAATGAGCAGTTCTTC. It translates to CASNRAGNEQFF. The variable domain in full, completed from reference TRBV7-6 and TRBJ2-1, reads GAGVSQSPRYKVTKRGQDVALRCDPISGHVSLYWYRQALGQGPEFLTYFNYEAQQDKSGLPNDRFSAERPEGSISTLTIQRTEQRDSAMYRCASNRAGNEQFFGPGTRLTVL.

The rearrangement uses TRBV7-9 and TRBJ2-1; no clear D. CDR3 size: 12 residues. The germline V gene has CDR1 SEHNR and CDR2 FQNEAQ (reference sequence). V gave up 1 base and J gave up 9 bases, with 7 bases separating them. CDR3: CASSLGEFEQFF. The CDR3 DNA sequence: TGTGCCAGCAGCTTAGGTGAATTTGAGCAGTTCTTC. Drawing the rest from reference TRBV7-9 and TRBJ2-1, the complete variable domain is DTGVSQNPRHKITKRGQNVTFRCDPISEHNRLYWYRQTLGQGPEFLTYFQNEAQLEKSRLLSDRFSAERPKGSFSTLEIQRTEQGDSAMYLCASSLGEFEQFFGPGTRLTVL.

The rearrangement uses TRBV18 and TRBJ1-1; 7 bases are a match to TRBD1. J lost 1 base, V lost 2 bases, and 7 bases had no gene match. The CDR3 runs to 16 residues. In germline, CDR1 is KGHSH, CDR2 LQKENI. DNA for the CDR3: TGTGCCAGCTCACCAAGTCCCGGGACAGCGAACACTGAAGCTTTCTTT. This translates into CASSPSPGTANTEAFF. The whole variable domain, filled in from reference TRBV18 and TRBJ1-1, reads NAGVMQNPRHLVRRRGQEARLRCSPMKGHSHVYWYRQLPEEGLKFMVYLQKENIIDESGMPKERFSAEFPKEGPSILRIQQVVRGDSAAYFCASSPSPGTANTEAFFGQGTRLTVV.

This chain uses TRBV7-2 with TRBJ2-5, with D perhaps assigned TRBD1 or TRBD2 (5 bases each). Germline V gene sequence: CDR1 SGHTA, CDR2 FQGNSA. The CDR3 loop spans 13 amino acids. Between the trimmed V and J ends, which lost 0 bases and 5 bases, there was a span of 7 bases. CDR3 DNA sequence: TGTGCCAGCAGCTTAGCGGGACGGGAGACCCAGTACTTC. This codes for CASSLAGRETQYF.